This T cell receptor (beta chain) stems from a study of pediatric ulcerative colitis. Controls had colonoscopy for suspected IBD, with normal endoscopy and no IBD the following year. The blood sample was taken during the colonoscopy visit. This CDR3 is built from 14 residues. Germline V gives CDR1 MDHEN, CDR2 SYDVKM. J was trimmed by 2 bases and V by 6 bases; bases with no gene match: 4. Repertoires were generated with immunoSEQ multiplex PCR, while TCRdb's copy carries only in-frame clones and drops some. The sample holds roughly 60,000 clones, approximately 87% seen once. The study's findings and limits: Repertoires came from total lymphocyte DNA, not specific subsets.

A remark on this clone: Its antigen remains unknown.

The genes are TRBV28 and TRBJ1-3; 7 bases match TRBD1. Sample: blood. This TCR was recovered from a boy younger than 18 who was a control in a study of pediatric ulcerative colitis. CDR3 residues: CASSLTGAGNTIYF. The CDR3 coding sequence is TGTGCCAGCAGCCTTACAGGGGCTGGAAACACCATATATTTT.